Below are 19 T cell receptor beta chains sequenced from a single sample in a study of cytomegalovirus exposure and HLA in healthy donors. Both 60 Vbeta primers and 13 Jbeta primers went into the PCR. Repertoires were generated with immunoSEQ multiplex PCR, while TCRdb's copy carries only in-frame clones and drops some. Counted here are about 100,000 clones, around 80% occurring once; the ten biggest clones make up approximately 1.7%. Sequencing was carried out using PBMCs. The receptor source for this set is a middle-aged woman in good health and CMV-seronegative.

The chain joins TRBV7-2 to TRBJ1-5; 9 nucleotides line up with TRBD1. The J segment lost 11 bases and the V segment lost 5 bases, leaving 13 bases of the junction unmatched. Germline assignment: CDR1 SGHTA and CDR2 FQGNSA. This CDR3 spans 15 amino acids. DNA for the CDR3: TGTGCCAGCAGCCCTTCGGGACAGGGCCTCGGTGCCCAGCATTTT. This gives the protein CASSPSGQGLGAQHF. Using reference TRBV7-2 and TRBJ1-5 for the parts outside the CDR3, the full variable domain is GAGVSQSPSNKVTEKGKDVELRCDPISGHTALYWYRQSLGQGLEFLIYFQGNSAPDKSGLPSDRFSAERTGGSVSTLTIQRTQQEDSAVYLCASSPSGQGLGAQHFGDGTRLSIL.

CDR3 nucleotides: TGTGCCAGCACCCGCGGCGGGGGTGGGGGCTACACCTTC. It translates to CASTRGGGGGYTF. This rearrangement joins TRBV28 to TRBJ1-2; perhaps TRBD1 as D (5 bases). The germline V gene encodes CDR1 MDHEN and CDR2 SYDVKM. V gave up 7 bases and J gave up 8 bases, with 17 bases separating them. There are 13 residues in the CDR3.

The V gene is TRBV9, the J gene TRBJ1-1; the D gene is possibly TRBD1 (5 bases). This CDR3 spans 14 amino acids. Germline V CDR1 and CDR2: SGDLS, YYNGEE. V was clipped by 4 bases and J by 6 bases, with 16 bases between them. The CDR3 nucleotides read TGTGCCAGCAGCCCCCAAGGGCAGGGCGCTGAAGCTTTCTTT. It encodes CASSPQGQGAEAFF. The full variable domain, in which reference TRBV9 and TRBJ1-1 provide the parts outside the CDR3, is DSGVTQTPKHLITATGQRVTLRCSPRSGDLSVYWYQQSLDQGLQFLIQYYNGEERAKGNILERFSAQQFPDLHSELNLSSLELGDSALYFCASSPQGQGAEAFFGQGTRLTVV.

The V gene is TRBV18, the J gene TRBJ2-2; D ambiguous. CDR1 and CDR2 (germline): KGHSH, LQKENI. Trimming removed 0 bases from V and 4 bases from J, with 6 bases in between. The CDR3 runs to 14 residues. Here the CDR3 DNA reads TGTGCCAGCTCACCACCGTCCCGCACCGGGGAGCTGTTTTTT. It codes for CASSPPSRTGELFF. The full variable domain, in which reference TRBV18 and TRBJ2-2 provide the parts outside the CDR3, is NAGVMQNPRHLVRRRGQEARLRCSPMKGHSHVYWYRQLPEEGLKFMVYLQKENIIDESGMPKERFSAEFPKEGPSILRIQQVVRGDSAAYFCASSPPSRTGELFFGEGSRLTVL.

This clone was seen only a few times. The chain is built from TRBV7-2 and TRBJ1-1; D unresolved. V lost 4 bases, J lost 4 bases, and 19 bases lay in between. From germline, CDR1 is SGHTA and CDR2 FQGNSA. The CDR3 has 16 residues. The CDR3 DNA is TGTGCCAGCAGCTCCTTTTTAGCGCGGGGAGGCACTGAAGCTTTCTTT. It yields the protein CASSSFLARGGTEAFF.

The chain uses TRBV6-5 and TRBJ1-6, with D tentatively TRBD1 (5 bases). CDR1 and CDR2 from the germline V gene are MNHEY and SVGAGI. Between the trimmed V and J ends, which lost 0 bases and 9 bases, there was a span of 15 bases. CDR3 length: 16 residues. The DNA for the CDR3 is TGTGCCAGCAGTTACTCGGATGGGGCGCCTGGTTCACCCCTCCACTTT. Translating it yields CASSYSDGAPGSPLHF.

The chain links TRBV7-9 to TRBJ2-1; D possibly corresponds to TRBD2 (5 bases). The germline CDR1 and CDR2 sequences are SEHNR and FQNEAQ (reference sequence). V was cut by 5 bases and J by 8 bases, with 16 bases left in between. The CDR3 sequence is 14 residues long. The CDR3 DNA reads TGTGCCAGCAGCGTAAGCCCCCGGGGAGATGAGCAGTTCTTC. Translated: CASSVSPRGDEQFF.

This rearrangement joins TRBV18 to TRBJ1-1; weak D call: TRBD1 (6 bases). The length of the CDR3 is 12 residues. With 2 bases removed from V and 7 bases from J, the gap between germline ends came to 8 bases. Germline CDR1 reads KGHSH; CDR2 reads LQKENI. The CDR3 coding sequence is TGTGCCAGCTCACCAATACAGGGTGAAGCTTTCTTT. It yields the protein CASSPIQGEAFF.

The chain joins TRBV5-1 to TRBJ2-1, with 8 bases matching TRBD2. With V trimmed by 4 bases and J by 4 bases, 7 bases remained unmatched. Germline V gene data show CDR1 as SGHRS and CDR2 as YFSETQ. This CDR3 has 15 residues. The CDR3 loop is CASSERTSRYNEQFF. As DNA, the CDR3 is TGCGCCAGCAGCGAACGGACTAGCCGTTACAATGAGCAGTTCTTC.

This clone has only a few counts. This CDR3 is CASGQPSNTGELFF. The CDR3 DNA sequence: TGTGCCAGCGGACAGCCATCGAACACCGGGGAGCTGTTTTTT. The chain combines TRBV2 with TRBJ2-2; D perhaps matches TRBD1 (6 bases). Germline V gives CDR1 SNHLY, CDR2 FYNNEI. The CDR3 is 14 residues long. V shed 8 bases and J shed 0 bases, with 10 bases lying between them.

The table lists this clone with a count of one. This chain links TRBV7-9 with TRBJ2-4; 9 bases fit TRBD1. V shed 3 bases, J shed 8 bases, and the junction held 14 bases outside the gene matches. From germline, CDR1 is SEHNR and CDR2 FQNEAQ (reference sequence). The CDR3 covers 17 residues. CDR3 loop: CASSLAEWDRVADIQYF. For the CDR3, the DNA is TGTGCCAGCAGCTTGGCGGAGTGGGACAGGGTTGCAGACATTCAGTACTTC.

The chain carries TRBV7-9 and TRBJ1-1, with 7 nucleotides matching TRBD1. The CDR3 covers 14 residues. Germline values: CDR1 SEHNR, CDR2 FQNEAQ (reference sequence). V was clipped by 2 bases and J by 2 bases; unmatched bases: 2. CDR3 sequence reads: CASSLQGGNTEAFF. CDR3 bases: TGTGCCAGCAGCTTACAGGGGGGTAACACTGAAGCTTTCTTT.

This clone has only one observation. The V call is TRBV6-5, the J call TRBJ1-1, with no clear D. Germline V gives CDR1 MNHEY, CDR2 SVGAGI. V gave up 0 bases and J gave up 2 bases, with 7 bases separating them. CDR3 length: 14 residues. The CDR3 nucleotides are TGTGCCAGCAGTTACTCTCGGGATAACACTGAAGCTTTCTTT. It codes for CASSYSRDNTEAFF.

V is TRBV19 and J is TRBJ2-1; D is uncertain. Trimming stripped 3 bases from V and 7 bases from J, with 10 bases between. In germline, CDR1 is LNHDA, CDR2 SQIVND (reference sequence). CDR3 size: 13 residues. This CDR3 is CASSMSGVNEQFF. As DNA, the CDR3 is TGTGCCAGTAGTATGTCAGGTGTAAATGAGCAGTTCTTC. Using reference TRBV19 and TRBJ2-1 for the parts outside the CDR3, the full variable domain is DGGITQSPKYLFRKEGQNVTLSCEQNLNHDAMYWYRQDPGQGLRLIYYSQIVNDFQKGDIAEGYSVSREKKESFPLTVTSAQKNPTAFYLCASSMSGVNEQFFGPGTRLTVL.

The J gene is TRBJ1-4, the V gene TRBV18; 7 bases are shared with TRBD1. The CDR3 runs to 13 residues. In germline, CDR1 is KGHSH, CDR2 LQKENI. Trimming at V came to 6 bases and at J to 7 bases, leaving 5 bases not matched to a gene. CDR3 loop: CASSPGQSEKLFF. The DNA of the CDR3 is TGTGCCAGCTCGCCGGGACAGTCTGAAAAACTGTTTTTT.

The gene calls are TRBV5-1 and TRBJ1-4, with D uncertain. V was clipped by 2 bases and J by 0 bases, with 14 bases between them. The CDR3 consists of 17 residues. Germline CDR1 reads SGHRS; CDR2 reads YFSETQ. CDR3 amino acids: CASSFGEGGSTNEKLFF. Written as DNA, the CDR3 is TGCGCCAGCAGCTTCGGGGAGGGAGGGTCAACTAATGAAAAACTGTTTTTT.

The chain is built from TRBV5-4 and TRBJ2-4; the match to TRBD1 covers 10 bases. V shed 4 bases and J 4 bases; nucleotides not matched to a gene: 5. Germline V CDR1 and CDR2: SGHNT, YYREEE (reference sequence). This CDR3 contains 15 residues. CDR3 residues: CASSGTGAGKNIQYF. In nucleotides, the CDR3 is TGTGCCAGCAGCGGGACAGGGGCGGGAAAAAACATTCAGTACTTC. The complete variable domain, with remaining parts taken from reference TRBV5-4 and TRBJ2-4, reads ETGVTQSPTHLIKTRGQQVTLRCSSQSGHNTVSWYQQALGQGPQFIFQYYREEENGRGNFPPRFSGLQFPNYSSELNVNALELDDSALYLCASSGTGAGKNIQYFGAGTRLSVL.

The table lists this clone with a few counts. The rearrangement links TRBV6-1 to TRBJ1-1, with a weak D call TRBD1 (5 bases). The CDR3 sequence is 13 residues long. V was pared by 8 bases and J by 4 bases, with 14 bases between. CDR1 is MNHNS and CDR2 is SASEGT in the germline V gene. The CDR3, as DNA: TGTGCCAGCCGCATCTCCGGGGGCACTGAAGCTTTCTTT. Protein: CASRISGGTEAFF.

J is TRBJ2-1 and V is TRBV27, with TRBD2 as a possible D gene (5 bases). This CDR3 comprises 13 residues. Germline V gene lookup returns CDR1 MNHEY and CDR2 SMNVEV (reference sequence). Trimming cost V 2 bases and J 10 bases, with 12 bases left between them. The CDR3 nucleotides are TGTGCCAGCAGTTTAGGGAGAGATATCGAGCAGTTCTTC. This encodes CASSLGRDIEQFF.